A selection of T cell receptor beta chains follows, all from one sample in a study of long-term antiretroviral therapy in people with HIV. Sequencing used immunoSEQ multiplex PCR; TCRdb keeps in-frame clones, though not all of them. The table lists approximately 35,000 clones, 85% to 95% of them singletons. The sample here was unsorted PBMCs, taken around 5.3 years after starting antiretroviral therapy. The receptors come from a woman in her forties or fifties with HIV. CDR3s include the opening cysteine and the closing phenylalanine or tryptophan. D genes are given only for firm matches. Only part of the rows carry a size: once, few, many, or a class if the clone is expanded.

>TRBV5-1|.|.|TRBJ1-1
CASSIGQRDTEAFF
TGCGCCAGCAGCATTGGACAGCGGGACACTGAAGCTTTCTTT
>TRBV10-3|.|once|TRBJ1-1
CAISPAGKADTEAFF
TGTGCCATCAGCCCCGCAGGGAAAGCGGACACTGAAGCTTTCTTT
>TRBV5-5|.|.|TRBJ2-5
CASSLEGRGAQYF
TGTGCCAGCAGCTTGGAGGGGAGAGGGGCCCAGTACTTC
>TRBV19|.|.|TRBJ1-6
CASSSGLVNSPLHF
TGTGCCAGTAGTTCAGGACTGGTAAATTCACCCCTCCACTTT
>TRBV6-5|.|once|TRBJ2-5
CASSYSNFQVAETQYF
TGTGCCAGCAGCTACTCAAATTTCCAGGTAGCGGAGACCCAGTACTTC
>TRBV18|.|once|TRBJ2-5
CASSPGAQETQYF
TGTGCCAGCTCACCGGGAGCCCAAGAGACCCAGTACTTC
>TRBV4-3|.|once|TRBJ2-2
CASSQDQGGVTGELFF
TGCGCCAGCAGCCAAGATCAGGGGGGCGTCACCGGGGAGCTGTTTTTT
>TRBV10-3|TRBD1|.|TRBJ2-2
CAISAYTGQVVGELFF
TGTGCCATCAGTGCCTATACCGGACAGGTGGTCGGGGAGCTGTTTTTT
>TRBV5-8|.|.|TRBJ1-1
CASSSGSFAVEAFF
TGTGCCAGCAGCTCCGGGTCTTTCGCGGTTGAAGCTTTCTTT
>TRBV28|TRBD1|.|TRBJ1-5
CASSRRDSINQPQHF
TGTGCCAGCAGTCGCCGGGACAGCATCAATCAGCCCCAGCATTTT
>TRBV7-3|.|.|TRBJ1-5
CASSPQGGQPQHF
TGTGCCAGCAGCCCCCAGGGAGGTCAGCCCCAGCATTTT
>TRBV6-6|TRBD1|.|TRBJ1-6
CASSTSGQGLSPLHF
TGTGCCAGCAGTACCTCGGGACAGGGTCTATCACCCCTCCACTTT
>TRBV2|.|.|TRBJ1-6
CASRKGVDHSPLHF
TGTGCCAGCAGGAAAGGGGTAGATCATTCACCCCTCCACTTT
>TRBV30|.|.|TRBJ1-2
CAWSVGGSGYTF
TGTGCCTGGAGTGTCGGCGGGTCTGGCTACACCTTC
>TRBV7-2|.|.|TRBJ2-5
CASSSPRRETQYF
TGTGCCAGCAGCTCCCCTAGGCGGGAGACCCAGTACTTC
>TRBV2|TRBD1|.|TRBJ1-1
CASSRQGTHPNTEAFF
TGTGCCAGCAGTCGACAGGGGACACACCCGAACACTGAAGCTTTCTTT
>TRBV5-6|.|.|TRBJ2-1
CASSRGVYAGNEQFF
TGTGCCAGCAGCAGAGGGGTCTATGCGGGAAATGAGCAGTTCTTC
>TRBV7-2|.|.|TRBJ1-2
CASSLVGQSYGYTF
TGTGCCAGCAGCTTAGTCGGACAGTCCTATGGCTACACCTTC
>TRBV5-1|.|.|TRBJ1-3
CASSLAGAGNTIYF
TGCGCCAGCAGCTTGGCAGGGGCGGGAAACACCATATATTTT
>TRBV27|.|once|TRBJ1-3
CASSSRTASSGNTIYF
TGTGCCAGCAGTTCCCGGACAGCCTCTTCTGGAAACACCATATATTTT
>TRBV4-1|TRBD1|.|TRBJ2-7
CASSQDGRGQNEQYF
TGCGCCAGCAGCCAAGATGGCAGGGGGCAGAACGAGCAGTACTTC
>TRBV6-5|TRBD1|.|TRBJ1-4
CASKWGTGGYEKLFF
TGTGCCTCAAAATGGGGGACAGGGGGATATGAAAAACTGTTTTTT
>TRBV4-3|.|once|TRBJ2-7
CASSQTATGAYEQYF
TGCGCCAGCAGCCAAACAGCTACTGGGGCCTACGAGCAGTACTTC
>TRBV5-8|.|.|TRBJ2-5
CASSLAPGHQETQYF
TGTGCCAGCAGCTTGGCTCCGGGACATCAAGAGACCCAGTACTTC
>TRBV6-5|TRBD2|.|TRBJ2-5
CASSYSPSGWQETQYF
TGTGCCAGCAGTTACTCCCCTAGCGGGTGGCAAGAGACCCAGTACTTC
>TRBV9|.|.|TRBJ2-2
CASSPQGNTGELFF
TGTGCCAGCAGCCCACAGGGGAACACCGGGGAGCTGTTTTTT
>TRBV30|.|once|TRBJ2-7
CAWSVRRNYEQYF
TGTGCCTGGAGTGTACGCAGAAACTACGAGCAGTACTTC
>TRBV6-5|.|.|TRBJ1-5
CASSYVENQPQHF
TGTGCCAGCAGTTACGTCGAGAATCAGCCCCAGCATTTT
>TRBV18|TRBD1|.|TRBJ2-7
CASSPNAQGDEQYF
TGTGCCAGCTCACCAAATGCCCAGGGGGACGAGCAGTACTTC
>TRBV12-5|.|.|TRBJ2-1
CASGLSRQLGYEQFF
TGTGCTAGTGGTTTGTCACGACAGCTTGGCTATGAGCAGTTCTTC
>TRBV5-1|.|.|TRBJ2-2
CASNSQGGGELFF
TGCGCCAGCAACTCCCAGGGGGGCGGGGAGCTGTTTTTT
>TRBV6-1|.|once|TRBJ1-1
CASTRGPATEAFF
TGTGCCAGCACTCGAGGGCCTGCCACTGAAGCTTTCTTT
>TRBV27|.|.|TRBJ2-7
CASSGRVNYEQYF
TGTGCCAGCAGTGGCAGGGTCAATTACGAGCAGTACTTC
>TRBV14|.|.|TRBJ1-1
CASSQVVGAPEAFF
TGTGCCAGCAGCCAAGTTGTAGGGGCCCCTGAAGCTTTCTTT
>TRBV18|.|once|TRBJ2-2
CASSPNLDITGELFF
TGTGCCAGCTCACCTAACTTGGACATCACCGGGGAGCTGTTTTTT
>TRBV9|TRBD2|.|TRBJ2-5
CASSVLAGDQETQYF
TGTGCCAGCAGCGTACTAGCGGGGGACCAAGAGACCCAGTACTTC
>TRBV5-1|.|.|TRBJ2-5
CASSGQGQETQYF
TGCGCCAGCAGCGGGCAGGGCCAAGAGACCCAGTACTTC
>TRBV2|TRBD1|once|TRBJ1-5
CASRDRQGGRNQPQHF
TGTGCCAGCAGAGATAGACAGGGAGGAAGGAATCAGCCCCAGCATTTT